One and the same sample provided the 30 T cell receptor beta chains below, sequenced in a study of blood T cells in healthy people across ages. Sample-barcoded 5' priming and a J-beta primer mix drove a second PCR of about 6 to 12 cycles. TCRdb recomputed calls from the 5' RACE reads with MiXCR, one row per CDR3 protein. The table shows over 1.5 million distinct CDR3 sequences, with about 50% occurring only once. The sample was blood. The receptor set was obtained from a woman aged 40 to 50 in good health.

V gene TRBV5-5 combines with J gene TRBJ2-3; D possibly corresponds to TRBD1 (5 bases). This CDR3 region has 15 residues. V was cut by 6 bases and J by 2 bases, with 16 bases left in between. Per germline, CDR1 SGHKS and CDR2 YYEKEE (reference sequence). CDR3 sequence reads: CASTLADRSTDTQYF. CDR3 DNA: TGTGCCAGCACCTTAGCCGACAGATCCACAGATACGCAGTATTTT.

The gene calls are TRBV7-2 and TRBJ2-7; D may be TRBD2 (6 bases). The CDR3 runs 17 residues. Trimming left V 2 bases short and J 2 bases short, with 19 bases between. The germline V gene encodes CDR1 SGHTA and CDR2 FQGNSA. CDR3 nucleotide sequence: TGTGCCAGCAGCTTAACATCTAGCGCTGGGATGCCCTACGAGCAGTACTTC. Translated: CASSLTSSAGMPYEQYF. The full variable domain, with the rest looked up from reference TRBV7-2 and TRBJ2-7, is GAGVSQSPSNKVTEKGKDVELRCDPISGHTALYWYRQSLGQGLEFLIYFQGNSAPDKSGLPSDRFSAERTGGSVSTLTIQRTQQEDSAVYLCASSLTSSAGMPYEQYFGPGTRLTVT.

This clonotype has just a few counts. The gene calls are TRBV5-1 and TRBJ2-7; no definite D call. Looked up from germline, CDR1 is SGHRS and CDR2 is YFSETQ. The CDR3 length is 15 residues. Trimming took off 0 bases at V and 6 bases at J, with 16 bases between the two ends. DNA for the CDR3: TGCGCCAGCAGCTTGGCCTCGCGGTTACGGGTCGAGCAGTACTTC. Its protein is CASSLASRLRVEQYF.

This chain connects TRBV7-9 to TRBJ2-1, with D hard to call. Trimming stripped 0 bases from V and 8 bases from J, with 14 bases between. CDR3 length: 15 residues. Germline CDR1 and CDR2: SEHNR and FQNEAQ (reference sequence). The CDR3 bases are TGTGCCAGCAGCTTAGCAACATTAGGGTTACATGAGCAGTTCTTC. It translates to CASSLATLGLHEQFF. Full variable domain (remainder filled in from reference TRBV7-9 and TRBJ2-1): DTGVSQNPRHKITKRGQNVTFRCDPISEHNRLYWYRQTLGQGPEFLTYFQNEAQLEKSRLLSDRFSAERPKGSFSTLEIQRTEQGDSAMYLCASSLATLGLHEQFFGPGTRLTVL.

The V call is TRBV6-2 or TRBV6-3, the J call TRBJ2-7; D is unclear. The CDR3 loop spans 17 amino acids. The V end was cut by 4 bases, the J end by 0 bases, with 19 bases between. The germline V gene has CDR1 MNHEY and CDR2 SVGEGT. Written as DNA, the CDR3 is TGTGCCAGCAGTTTTCGCAAACGACCTAACCACTCCTACGAGCAGTACTTC. Amino acid sequence: CASSFRKRPNHSYEQYF.

V usage is TRBV20-1 and J usage is TRBJ2-5, with a weak D call TRBD1 (6 bases). The V gene lost 8 bases and the J gene lost 5 bases, with 9 bases spanning the gap. Germline CDR1 reads DFQATT; CDR2 reads SNEGSKA (reference sequence). CDR3 length: 10 amino acids. The CDR3 is CSYRVETQYF. The CDR3 DNA reads as TGCAGTTACAGGGTGGAGACCCAGTACTTC.

The chain is built from TRBV20-1 and TRBJ2-1; TRBD2 matches 7 bases. This CDR3 contains 14 residues. In germline, CDR1 is DFQATT, CDR2 SNEGSKA (reference sequence). The ends lost 3 bases at V and 6 bases at J; junction bases unmatched: 8. Written as DNA, the CDR3 is TGCAGTGCTAGCCCCAGCGGGGCGCGCAATGAGCAGTTCTTC. Translated: CSASPSGARNEQFF.

The gene calls are TRBV20-1 and TRBJ2-7, with D perhaps TRBD2 (5 bases). This CDR3 is built from 15 residues. V was clipped by 7 bases and J by 0 bases, with 19 bases between them. Germline V lookup: CDR1 DFQATT, CDR2 SNEGSKA (reference sequence). For the CDR3, the DNA is TGCAGTGTTTCAGTTCCGGGGAGCCTCTCCTACGAGCAGTACTTC. It yields the protein CSVSVPGSLSYEQYF.

Remarks on this clonotype: The junction departs from the called germline gene at one end, perhaps through a read error. The chain is built from TRBV27 and TRBJ2-3; no clear D. The CDR3 sequence is 14 residues long. CDR1 and CDR2 (germline): MNHEY, SMNVEV (reference sequence). The CDR3 nucleotides read TGTGCCAGTAGTTTCTTCGGGAGCACAGATACGCAGTATTTT. Protein: CASSFFGSTDTQYF.

V gene TRBV20-1 combines with J gene TRBJ2-5; D is undetermined. Between the trimmed V and J ends, which lost 1 base and 4 bases, there was a span of 10 bases. CDR3 size: 13 residues. The germline V gene has CDR1 DFQATT and CDR2 SNEGSKA (reference sequence). CDR3 sequence reads: CSARVGPTETQYF. CDR3 bases: TGCAGTGCTAGAGTTGGACCCACAGAGACCCAGTACTTC.

Details on this clonotype: A much larger clone is a single base away; this may be a read error. The chain has TRBV6-6 and TRBJ2-7; 7 bases are a match to TRBD2. The trim removed 2 bases at V and 7 bases at J, leaving 14 bases unmatched. Germline V gene sequence: CDR1 MNHNY, CDR2 SVGAGI (reference sequence). This CDR3 is built from 16 residues. In DNA form, the CDR3 reads TGTGCCAGCAGTTACGCGATTAGCGGGCGAAACAGGGAGCAGTACTTC. It is translated as CASSYAISGRNREQYF.

This chain links TRBV5-1 with TRBJ1-2; 8 bases line up with TRBD1. The CDR3 is 15 residues long. The trim removed 4 bases at V and 3 bases at J, leaving 8 bases unmatched. The V gene's germline CDR1 is SGHRS and CDR2 YFSETQ. The CDR3 reads CASSQTGTGHYGYTF. In nucleotides, the CDR3 is TGCGCCAGCAGCCAGACCGGGACAGGTCACTATGGCTACACCTTC.

The rearrangement uses TRBV7-8 and TRBJ2-3, with D tentatively TRBD1 (6 bases). The CDR3 extends over 17 amino acids. Trimming shortened V by 5 bases and J by 3 bases, and 21 bases separated the two germline ends. Germline loops: CDR1 SGHVS, CDR2 FQNEAQ. The CDR3 DNA reads as TGTGCCAGCAGCCTACCCGAAGCAGAACAGGGAACAGATACGCAGTATTTT. Translation: CASSLPEAEQGTDTQYF.

The gene calls are TRBV14 and TRBJ2-4; no reliable D call. CDR3 size: 15 residues. V lost 1 base and J lost 0, with 7 bases in between. Per the germline V gene, CDR1 is SGHDN and CDR2 is FVKESK. CDR3 DNA: TGTGCCAGCAGCCAAGCTCAGACAGCCAAAAACATTCAGTACTTC. It translates to CASSQAQTAKNIQYF.

The chain couples TRBV7-9 to TRBJ2-6; a possible D gene is TRBD1 (7 bases). Trimming stripped 5 bases from V and 0 bases from J, with 23 bases between. Germline loops: CDR1 SEHNR, CDR2 FQNEAQ (reference sequence). CDR3 length equals 20 residues. DNA of the CDR3: TGTGCCAGCAGCCTTCCCAGGGGGGCAGGCCGAGACTCTGGGGCCAACGTCCTGACTTTC. Protein product: CASSLPRGAGRDSGANVLTF.

The rearrangement links TRBV9 to TRBJ2-3, with no clear D. Germline values: CDR1 SGDLS, CDR2 YYNGEE. The CDR3 sequence is 12 residues long. V dropped 5 bases and J dropped 6 bases, with 10 bases sitting between them. Here the CDR3 DNA reads TGTGCCAGCAGAGGAAACGGGGATACGCAGTATTTT. Translating gives CASRGNGDTQYF.

This clonotype has just a few counts. The chain recombines TRBV6-2 or TRBV6-3 with TRBJ1-2; TRBD1 matches at 8 bases. The CDR3 length is 14 residues. CDR1 MNHEY and CDR2 SVGEGT come from the germline V gene. Germline trimming cut 2 bases from V and 8 bases from J; bases unmatched to any gene: 7. The CDR3 nucleotides are TGTGCCAGCAGTTACGCGCCAGGGGGCAGCGGCTACACCTTC. Protein sequence: CASSYAPGGSGYTF.

This clonotype was picked up one time. V gene TRBV28 combines with J gene TRBJ2-1, with D unresolved. Germline V gives CDR1 MDHEN, CDR2 SYDVKM. The CDR3 is 11 residues long. V was shortened by 8 bases and J by 6 bases, with 8 bases between the two germline ends. The CDR3 nucleotides read TGTGCCAGCGTCCAGGCCAATGAGCAGTTCTTC. Translating gives CASVQANEQFF. Combining the CDR3 with reference TRBV28 and TRBJ2-1 gives the whole variable domain DVKVTQSSRYLVKRTGEKVFLECVQDMDHENMFWYRQDPGLGLRLIYFSYDVKMKEKGDIPEGYSVSREKKERFSLILESASTNQTSMYLCASVQANEQFFGPGTRLTVL.

Here the CDR3 reads CASSPARGGRETQYF. The CDR3 DNA follows: TGCGCCAGCAGCCCGGCACGGGGGGGCCGGGAGACCCAGTACTTC. The chain has TRBV5-1 and TRBJ2-5; TRBD2 matches 8 bases. V dropped 4 bases and J dropped 5; count of bases not matched to a gene: 10. The CDR3 runs 15 residues. Germline assignment: CDR1 SGHRS and CDR2 YFSETQ.

Turning to this clonotype: Sequence at one end of the junction differs from germline and may be a read error. V is TRBV9 and J is TRBJ1-4; a possible D gene is TRBD1 (6 bases). Looked up from germline, CDR1 is SGDLS and CDR2 is YYNGEE. The CDR3 covers 15 residues. The CDR3 DNA follows: TGTGCCAGTAGCGTAGTTGGGGACATTAATGAAAAACTGTTTTTT. Amino acid sequence: CASSVVGDINEKLFF.

The chain couples TRBV18 to TRBJ2-5; TRBD1 might be the D (6 bases). V lost 3 bases to trimming and J lost 1 base, with 12 bases between them. Germline lookup yields CDR1 KGHSH and CDR2 LQKENI. This CDR3 spans 15 amino acids. The CDR3 protein is CASSPAGAIQETQYF. In DNA form, the CDR3 reads TGTGCCAGCTCACCTGCAGGGGCCATCCAAGAGACCCAGTACTTC.

The V call is TRBV18, the J call TRBJ2-1; TRBD2 aligns across 11 bases. Germline CDR1 and CDR2: KGHSH and LQKENI. This CDR3 contains 18 residues. V dropped 2 bases and J dropped 9; count of bases not matched to a gene: 15. The CDR3 nucleotides read TGTGCCAGCTCACCAGACGAGGGTAGCGGGGGGGCCACTTGTGAGCAGTTCTTC. Residues: CASSPDEGSGGATCEQFF.

This clonotype was seen ten or more times. The chain employs TRBV12-3 or TRBV12-4 and TRBJ2-1; 12 bases agree with TRBD2. With 6 bases clipped from V and 4 bases from J, the junction kept 4 bases outside the gene matches. CDR3 length: 15 residues. DNA of the CDR3: TGTGCCAGCAGGCCCACTAGCGGGGGGTACAATGAGCAGTTCTTC. This codes for CASRPTSGGYNEQFF.

This chain's CDR3 is CASSDESRTGDGYTF. CDR3 nucleotides: TGTGCCAGCAGCGATGAATCTAGGACAGGGGATGGCTACACCTTC. The chain employs TRBV9 and TRBJ1-2, with 9 positions matching TRBD1. Germline V gene lookup returns CDR1 SGDLS and CDR2 YYNGEE. The ends lost 3 bases at V and 6 bases at J; junction bases unmatched: 9. CDR3 length: 15 amino acids.

The chain combines TRBV29-1 with TRBJ2-5; 12 nucleotides line up with TRBD2. The V gene end was trimmed by 6 bases and the J gene end by 5 bases; junction bases not matched to a gene: 10. The CDR3 spans 15 residues. CDR1 and CDR2 (germline): SQVTM, ANQGSEA. This CDR3 reads CSVKQGLAGRETQYF. Here the CDR3 DNA reads TGCAGCGTAAAGCAGGGACTAGCGGGTCGGGAGACCCAGTACTTC.

The chain combines TRBV6-5 with TRBJ1-2; the D gene is possibly TRBD1 (5 bases). This CDR3 spans 12 amino acids. Germline V gives CDR1 MNHEY, CDR2 SVGAGI. Trimming stripped 7 bases from V and 4 bases from J, with 10 bases between. CDR3 loop: CASIDRSYGYTF. CDR3 bases: TGTGCCAGCATTGACAGATCCTATGGCTACACCTTC.

About this clonotype: Relative to the germline gene, one junction end is altered; a read error may explain this. V is TRBV7-2 and J is TRBJ2-6; a possible D gene is TRBD2 (6 bases). Germline CDR1 is SGHTA and CDR2 is FQGNSA. The CDR3 loop spans 15 amino acids. This chain's CDR3 is CASTMGGPGANGLTF. CDR3 nucleotide sequence: TGTGCCAGCACGATGGGGGGTCCCGGGGCCAACGGCCTGACTTTC.

As concerns this clonotype: Its ends do not fully match the called genes, so a read error is possible. This chain connects TRBV27 to TRBJ2-7; possible D gene TRBD2, 5 bases. This CDR3 is built from 14 residues. Germline V gives CDR1 MNHEY, CDR2 SMNVEV (reference sequence). The CDR3 reads CASSFSSSSHEQYF. For the CDR3, the DNA is TGTGCCAGCAGTTTTAGTTCTAGCTCCCACGAGCAGTACTTC.

This chain links TRBV20-1 with TRBJ1-2; 10 bases match TRBD1. This CDR3 has 13 residues. The germline V gene has CDR1 DFQATT and CDR2 SNEGSKA (reference sequence). Germline trimming cut 6 bases from V and 3 bases from J; bases unmatched to any gene: 4. The CDR3 protein is CSAIGTGDYGYTF. In DNA form, the CDR3 reads TGCAGTGCCATCGGGACAGGGGACTATGGCTACACCTTC.

This clonotype was recorded once. This rearrangement joins TRBV7-2 to TRBJ2-3; 8 bases match TRBD2. The CDR3 spans 15 residues. Trimming cost V 3 bases and J 6 bases; bases outside gene matches: 8. Germline V gene sequence: CDR1 SGHTA, CDR2 FQGNSA. Written as DNA, the CDR3 is TGTGCCAGCAGCTTGCGGGGGGCCGTATTTGATACGCAGTATTTT. Encoded protein: CASSLRGAVFDTQYF.